This T cell receptor (beta chain) comes out of a study of identical twins. This CDR3 contains 16 residues. The V gene's germline CDR1 is MGHRA and CDR2 YSYEKL. Trimming at V came to 1 base and at J to 2 bases, leaving 6 bases not matched to a gene. This clonotype was recorded many times. Its matching antigen is unknown. Healthy Caucasians were all of the donors. TCRdb recomputed calls from the 5' RACE reads with MiXCR, one row per CDR3 protein. The repertoire consists of about 890,000 distinct CDR3 sequences, with around an eighth occurring once and the leading ten covering about 1.5%. General study points: Memory repertoires showed no such pattern, whereas abundant cord blood beta clonotypes carried fewer insertions. Twins' surplus sharing was weaker for beta out-of-frame sequences.

This sample also appeared in a second study, on yellow fever vaccine responses in identical twins.

Material for sequencing was PBMCs. V and J are TRBV4-1 and TRBJ2-7; 9 bases agree with TRBD1. The receptor was isolated from a woman under 30 in good health. CDR3 in amino acids: CASSQGGDRVTYEQYF. As DNA, the CDR3 is TGCGCCAGCAGCCAAGGAGGGGACAGGGTCACCTACGAGCAGTACTTC.